This T cell receptor (beta chain) was sequenced in a study of T cells in localized non-small cell lung cancer. General study results and limits: Heterogeneity remains possible because sequencing was limited to only one tumor region.

The sample holds a few counts of this clone. Antigen: not known. The CDR3 is 13 residues long. Trimming left V 4 bases short and J 3 bases short, with 9 bases between. Per germline, CDR1 SGHTA and CDR2 FQGTGA. Sequencing used immunoSEQ multiplex PCR; TCRdb keeps in-frame clones, though not all of them. The sample consists of roughly 34,000 clones, 85% to 90% of them appearing once. The origin of this receptor is a male donor older than 55 with stage III lung adenocarcinoma. Sample: peripheral blood, taken before any cancer treatment. V and J are TRBV7-3 and TRBJ2-5; D perhaps matches TRBD2 (5 bases). The CDR3 spells CASSSGLKETQYF. The CDR3 nucleotides are TGTGCCAGCAGCTCCGGACTGAAAGAGACCCAGTACTTC.